This TCR beta chain was obtained from a study of CD8 T cells in Susac syndrome. Study-level information: When their blood was taken, the Susac syndrome patients had either not yet had any therapy, were taking corticosteroids, or were taking intravenous immunoglobulin alone.

Reverse transcription of roughly 0.5 to 1 ug RNA was carried out with random hexamers. Multiplex immunoSEQ PCR targeted 54 Vbeta and 13 Jbeta TCR beta segments. TCRdb independently ran MiXCR on the immunoSEQ multiplex PCR reads; one entry per CDR3 protein. Seen here are fewer than 95,000 distinct CDR3 sequences, 96% observed once, and the top ten hold 0.62%. Germline lookup yields CDR1 DFQATT and CDR2 SNEGSKA (reference sequence). Trimming removed 0 bases from V and 8 bases from J, with 7 bases in between. The CDR3 consists of 11 residues. Study-level points and caveats: Susac-specific public clones in total CD8+ repertoires numbered sixteen; in CD8+ TEMRA repertoires, they numbered 5 or 6.

Comment on this clonotype: Antigen: not known.

High-throughput TCR beta sequencing covered peripheral CD8+ and CD4+ T cells. This chain links TRBV20-1 with TRBJ1-1, with D uncertain. The sample taken for sequencing was CD8+ T cells from PBMCs. The TCR originated in a human donor with Susac syndrome. The CDR3 reads CSARDSPEAFF. CDR3 nucleotide sequence: TGCAGTGCTAGAGATTCCCCCGAAGCTTTCTTT.